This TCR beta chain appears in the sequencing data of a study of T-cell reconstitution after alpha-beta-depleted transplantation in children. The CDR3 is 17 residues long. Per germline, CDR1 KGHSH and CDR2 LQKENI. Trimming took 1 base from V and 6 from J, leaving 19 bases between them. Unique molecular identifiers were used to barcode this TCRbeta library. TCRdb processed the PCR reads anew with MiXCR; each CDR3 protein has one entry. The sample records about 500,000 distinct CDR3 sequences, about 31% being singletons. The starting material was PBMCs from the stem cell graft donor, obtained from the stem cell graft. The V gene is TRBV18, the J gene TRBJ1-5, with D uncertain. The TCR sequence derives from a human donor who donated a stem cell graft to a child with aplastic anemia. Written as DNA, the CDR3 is TGTGCCAGCTCACCACTAAGAACAGCTCAAGACGCTCAGCCCCAGCATTTT. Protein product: CASSPLRTAQDAQPQHF.